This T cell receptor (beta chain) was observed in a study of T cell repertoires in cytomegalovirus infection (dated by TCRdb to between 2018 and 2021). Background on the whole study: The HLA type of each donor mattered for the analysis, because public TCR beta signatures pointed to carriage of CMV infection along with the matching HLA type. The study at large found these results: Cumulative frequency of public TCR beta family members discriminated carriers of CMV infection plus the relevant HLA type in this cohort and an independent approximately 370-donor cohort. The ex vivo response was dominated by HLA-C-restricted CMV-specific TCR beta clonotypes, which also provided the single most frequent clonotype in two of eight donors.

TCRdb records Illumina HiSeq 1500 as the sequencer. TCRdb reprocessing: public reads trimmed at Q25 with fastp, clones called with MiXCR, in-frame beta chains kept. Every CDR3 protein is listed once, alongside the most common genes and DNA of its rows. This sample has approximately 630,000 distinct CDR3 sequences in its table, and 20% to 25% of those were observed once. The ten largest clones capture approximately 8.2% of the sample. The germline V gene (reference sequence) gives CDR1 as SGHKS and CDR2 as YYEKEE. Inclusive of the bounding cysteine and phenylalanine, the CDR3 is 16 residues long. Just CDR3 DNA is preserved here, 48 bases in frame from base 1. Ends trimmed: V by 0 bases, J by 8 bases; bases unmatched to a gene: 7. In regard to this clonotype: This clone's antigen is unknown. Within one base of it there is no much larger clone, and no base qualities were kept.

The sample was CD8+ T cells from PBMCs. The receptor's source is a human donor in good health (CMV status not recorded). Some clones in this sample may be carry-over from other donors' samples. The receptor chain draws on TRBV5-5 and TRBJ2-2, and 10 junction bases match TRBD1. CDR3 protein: CASSLAGQGTLGELFF. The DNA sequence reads TGTGCCAGCAGCTTGGCGGGACAGGGGACTCTGGGGGAGCTGTTTTTT.